This T cell receptor (beta chain) emerged from a study of cytomegalovirus exposure and HLA in healthy donors. Details on this clone: What it recognizes is unknown.

Germline lookup yields CDR1 SNHLY and CDR2 FYNNEI. The V end was cut by 6 bases, the J end by 0 bases, with 12 bases between. This CDR3 is built from 16 residues. General study results and limits: An apparent linkage of common viral pathogens to several of the most significant clusters emerged in a later analysis.

Primers: 60 Vbeta forward and 13 Jbeta reverse. TCRdb's copy holds only in-frame clones and misses some; the assay was immunoSEQ multiplex PCR. Of more than 150,000 clones listed, roughly 84% were seen once; the top ten hold about 0.25%. The chain uses TRBV2 and TRBJ2-6; possibly TRBD1 for D (6 bases). The TCR was taken from a boy younger than 18 in good health and CMV-seronegative. The sample taken for sequencing was PBMCs. In nucleotides, the CDR3 is TGTGCCAGCAGGTCCACAGGGTTCTCTGGGGCCAACGTCCTGACTTTC. Amino acids: CASRSTGFSGANVLTF.